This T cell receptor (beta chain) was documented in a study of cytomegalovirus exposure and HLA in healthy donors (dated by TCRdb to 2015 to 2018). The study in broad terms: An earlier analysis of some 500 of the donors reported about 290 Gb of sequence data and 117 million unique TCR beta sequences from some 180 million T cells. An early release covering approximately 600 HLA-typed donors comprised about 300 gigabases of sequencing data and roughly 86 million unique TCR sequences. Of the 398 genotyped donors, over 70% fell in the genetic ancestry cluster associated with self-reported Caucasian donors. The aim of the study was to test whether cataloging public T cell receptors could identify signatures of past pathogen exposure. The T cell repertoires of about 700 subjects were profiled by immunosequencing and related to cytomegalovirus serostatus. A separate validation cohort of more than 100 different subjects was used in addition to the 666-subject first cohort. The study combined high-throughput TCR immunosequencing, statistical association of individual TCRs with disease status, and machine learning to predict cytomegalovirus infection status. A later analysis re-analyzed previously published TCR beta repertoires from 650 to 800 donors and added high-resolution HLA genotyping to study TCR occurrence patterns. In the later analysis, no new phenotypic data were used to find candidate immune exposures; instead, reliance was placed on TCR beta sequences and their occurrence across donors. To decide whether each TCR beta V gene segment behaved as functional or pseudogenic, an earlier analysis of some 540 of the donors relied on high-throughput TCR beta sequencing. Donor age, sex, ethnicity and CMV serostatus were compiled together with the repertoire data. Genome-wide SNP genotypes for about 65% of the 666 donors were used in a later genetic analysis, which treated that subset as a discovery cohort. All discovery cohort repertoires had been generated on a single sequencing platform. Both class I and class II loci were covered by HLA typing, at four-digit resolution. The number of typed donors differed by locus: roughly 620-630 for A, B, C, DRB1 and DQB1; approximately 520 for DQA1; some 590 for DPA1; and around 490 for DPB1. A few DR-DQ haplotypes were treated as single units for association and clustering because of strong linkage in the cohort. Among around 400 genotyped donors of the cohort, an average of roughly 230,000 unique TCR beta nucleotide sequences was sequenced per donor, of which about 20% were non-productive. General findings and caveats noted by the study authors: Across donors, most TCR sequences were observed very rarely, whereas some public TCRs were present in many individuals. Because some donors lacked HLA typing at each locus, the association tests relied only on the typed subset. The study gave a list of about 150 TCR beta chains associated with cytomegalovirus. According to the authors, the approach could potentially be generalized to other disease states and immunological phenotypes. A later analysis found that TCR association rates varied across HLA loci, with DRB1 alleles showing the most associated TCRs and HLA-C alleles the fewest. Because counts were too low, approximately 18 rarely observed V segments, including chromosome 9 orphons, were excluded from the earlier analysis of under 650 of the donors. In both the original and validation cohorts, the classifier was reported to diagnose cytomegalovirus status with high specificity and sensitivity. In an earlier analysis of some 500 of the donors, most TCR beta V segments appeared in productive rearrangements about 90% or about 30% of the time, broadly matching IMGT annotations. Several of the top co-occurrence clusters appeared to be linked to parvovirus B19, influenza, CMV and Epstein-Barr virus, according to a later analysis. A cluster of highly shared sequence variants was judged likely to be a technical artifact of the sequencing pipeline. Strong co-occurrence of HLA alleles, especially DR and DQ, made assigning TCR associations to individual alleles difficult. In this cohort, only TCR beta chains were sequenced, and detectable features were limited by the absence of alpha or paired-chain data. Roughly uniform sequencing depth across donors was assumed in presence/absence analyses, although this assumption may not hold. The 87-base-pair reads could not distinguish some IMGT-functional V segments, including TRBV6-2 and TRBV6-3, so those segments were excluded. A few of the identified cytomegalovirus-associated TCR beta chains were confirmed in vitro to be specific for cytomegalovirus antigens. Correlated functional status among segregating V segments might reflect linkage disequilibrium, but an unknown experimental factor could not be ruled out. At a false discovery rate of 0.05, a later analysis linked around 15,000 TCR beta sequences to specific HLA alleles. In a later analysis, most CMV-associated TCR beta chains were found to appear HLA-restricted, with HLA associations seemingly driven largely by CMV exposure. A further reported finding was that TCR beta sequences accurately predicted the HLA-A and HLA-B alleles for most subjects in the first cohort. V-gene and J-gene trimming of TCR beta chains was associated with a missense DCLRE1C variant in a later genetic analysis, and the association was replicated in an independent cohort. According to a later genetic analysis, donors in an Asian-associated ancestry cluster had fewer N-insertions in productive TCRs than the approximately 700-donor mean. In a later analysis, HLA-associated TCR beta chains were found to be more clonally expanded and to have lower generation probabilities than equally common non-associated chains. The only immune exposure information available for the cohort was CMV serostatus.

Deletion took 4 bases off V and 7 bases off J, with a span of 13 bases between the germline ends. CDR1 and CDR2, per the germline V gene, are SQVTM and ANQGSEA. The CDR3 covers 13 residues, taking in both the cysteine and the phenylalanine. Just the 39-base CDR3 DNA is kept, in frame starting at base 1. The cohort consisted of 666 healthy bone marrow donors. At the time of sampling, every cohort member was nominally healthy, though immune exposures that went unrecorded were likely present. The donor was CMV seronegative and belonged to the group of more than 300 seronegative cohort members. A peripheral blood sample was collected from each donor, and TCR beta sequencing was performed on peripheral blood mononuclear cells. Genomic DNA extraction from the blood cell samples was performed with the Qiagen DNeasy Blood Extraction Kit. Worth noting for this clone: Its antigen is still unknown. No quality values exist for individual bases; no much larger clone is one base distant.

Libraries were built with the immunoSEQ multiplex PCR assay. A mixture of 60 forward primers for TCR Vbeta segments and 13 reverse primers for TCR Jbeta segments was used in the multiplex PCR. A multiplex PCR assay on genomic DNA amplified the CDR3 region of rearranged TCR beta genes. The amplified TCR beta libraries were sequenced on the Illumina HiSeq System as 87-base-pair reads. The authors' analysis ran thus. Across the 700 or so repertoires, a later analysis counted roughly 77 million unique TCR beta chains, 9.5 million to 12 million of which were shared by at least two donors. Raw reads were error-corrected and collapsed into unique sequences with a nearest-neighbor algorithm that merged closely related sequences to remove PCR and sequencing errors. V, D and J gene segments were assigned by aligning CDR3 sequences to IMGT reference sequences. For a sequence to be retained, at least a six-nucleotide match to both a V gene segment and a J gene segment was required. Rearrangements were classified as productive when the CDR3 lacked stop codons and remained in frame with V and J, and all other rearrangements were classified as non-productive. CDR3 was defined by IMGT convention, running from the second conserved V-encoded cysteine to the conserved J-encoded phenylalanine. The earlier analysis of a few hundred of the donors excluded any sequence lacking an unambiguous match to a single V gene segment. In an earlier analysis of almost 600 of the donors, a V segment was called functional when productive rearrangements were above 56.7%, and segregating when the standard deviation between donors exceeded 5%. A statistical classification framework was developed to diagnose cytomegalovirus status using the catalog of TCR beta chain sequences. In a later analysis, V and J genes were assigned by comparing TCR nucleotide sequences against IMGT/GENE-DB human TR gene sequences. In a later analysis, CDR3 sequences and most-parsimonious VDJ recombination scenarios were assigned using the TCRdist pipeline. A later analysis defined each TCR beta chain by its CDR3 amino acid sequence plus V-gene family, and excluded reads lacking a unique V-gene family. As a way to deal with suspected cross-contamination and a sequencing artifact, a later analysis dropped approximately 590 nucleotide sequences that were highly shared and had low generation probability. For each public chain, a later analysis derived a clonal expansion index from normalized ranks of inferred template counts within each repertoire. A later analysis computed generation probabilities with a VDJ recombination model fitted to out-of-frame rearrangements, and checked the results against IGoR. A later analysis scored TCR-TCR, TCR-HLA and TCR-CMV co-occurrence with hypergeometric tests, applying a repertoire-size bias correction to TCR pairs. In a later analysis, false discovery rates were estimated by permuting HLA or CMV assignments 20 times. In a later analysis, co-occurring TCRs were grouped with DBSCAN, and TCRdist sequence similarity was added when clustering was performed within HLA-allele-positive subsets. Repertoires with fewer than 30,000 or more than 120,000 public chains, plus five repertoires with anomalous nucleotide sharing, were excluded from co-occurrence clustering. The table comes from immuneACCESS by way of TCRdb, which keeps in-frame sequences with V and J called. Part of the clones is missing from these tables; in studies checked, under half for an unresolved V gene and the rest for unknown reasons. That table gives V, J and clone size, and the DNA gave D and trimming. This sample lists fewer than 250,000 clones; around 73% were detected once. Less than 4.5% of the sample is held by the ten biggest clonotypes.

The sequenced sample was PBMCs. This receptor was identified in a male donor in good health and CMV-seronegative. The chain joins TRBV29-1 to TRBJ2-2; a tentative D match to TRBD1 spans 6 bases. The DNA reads TGCAGCGTTGCTAACAGGGAAGGCGGGGAGCTGTTTTTT. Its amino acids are CSVANREGGELFF.